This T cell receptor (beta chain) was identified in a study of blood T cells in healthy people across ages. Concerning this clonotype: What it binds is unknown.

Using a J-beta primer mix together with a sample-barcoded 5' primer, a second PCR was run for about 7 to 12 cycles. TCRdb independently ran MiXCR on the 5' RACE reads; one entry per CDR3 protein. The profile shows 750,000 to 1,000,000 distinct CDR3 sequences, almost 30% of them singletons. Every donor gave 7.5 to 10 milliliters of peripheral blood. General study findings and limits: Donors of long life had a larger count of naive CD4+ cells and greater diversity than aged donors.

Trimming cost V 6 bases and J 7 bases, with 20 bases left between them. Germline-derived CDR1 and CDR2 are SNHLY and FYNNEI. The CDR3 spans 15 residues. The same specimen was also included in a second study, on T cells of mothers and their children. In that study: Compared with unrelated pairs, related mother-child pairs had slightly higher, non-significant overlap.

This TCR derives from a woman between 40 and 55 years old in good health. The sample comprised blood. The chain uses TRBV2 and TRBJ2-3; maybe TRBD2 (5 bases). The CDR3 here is CASRADSLRGNTQYF. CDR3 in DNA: TGTGCCAGCAGGGCGGACTCACTTAGAGGAAATACGCAGTATTTT.